The text below deals with one TCR beta chain. Its antigen remains unidentified. Base qualities are not provided; no much larger clone lies one nucleotide away. Preparation of the library involved the immunoSEQ multiplex PCR assay. This immuneACCESS table, as held by TCRdb, lists in-frame sequences with V and J called but not all clones. Of the missing ones, under half trace to an unresolved V gene in checked studies; the others have no known cause. The table for this sample lists around 25,000 clones; roughly 80% of them were counted only once. Roughly 0.65% of the sample belongs to the ten largest clones. The germline V gene supplies CDR1 KGHSH and CDR2 LQKENI. The CDR3 has 19 amino acids, counting the end cysteine and phenylalanine. Only CDR3 DNA remains: 57 bases, in frame from the first base. Trimming accounts for 5 bases at V and 0 bases at J, while the number of junction bases matched to no gene is 11.

Memory CD4+ T cells were sorted ex vivo from peripheral blood of narcolepsy patients and healthy controls for TCR Vbeta sequencing. This sample was taken from a study of T cells in narcolepsy (dated by TCRdb to the late 2010s). General notes on the study: The study enrolled patients with narcolepsy type 1 or type 2 (NT1, NT2) together with healthy control donors. Autoreactive T cells targeting hypocretin neuron self-antigens (hypocretin, TRIB2) were sought in narcolepsy patients, and TCR Vbeta sequencing was used to track clonotypes in blood and CSF. Summary of the overall study and its limitations: According to the report, autoreactive clonotypes were detected serially in the blood of the same patients and of different patients, but not in healthy controls. Numbers of sequenced blood memory CD4+ clonotypes were comparable, averaging roughly 40,000 in patients and 30,000 to 35,000 in controls. HCRT-specific and TRIB2-specific autoreactive clonotypes were highlighted in plots that compared CD4+ T cell clonotypes in CSF versus blood from the same patient. No sequences matching autoreactive T cell clones were contained in some blood memory CD4+ repertoires from patients and controls.

This TCR was recovered from a human donor with narcolepsy. This sequence uses TRBV18 and TRBJ2-6; TRBD1 lines up with 9 middle nucleotides. Sequencing used CD45RA- memory CD4+ T cells from PBMCs. The sample's cell subset or site, from its label and the paper: memory T cells sorted ex vivo from peripheral blood. The CDR3 has the sequence CASSSQWTGDFSGANVLTF. The DNA sequence is given as TGTGCCAGCTCATCCCAGTGGACAGGGGATTTCTCTGGGGCCAACGTCCTGACTTTC.